One sample yielded the 23 T cell receptor beta chains listed below, sequenced in a study of T cell responses to AZD1222 COVID-19 vaccine (dated by TCRdb to about 2021). The time point tag for this specimen amounts to: about 28 days (+/-7) after the second vaccine dose. What this sample's treatment or condition label stands for: meningococcal conjugate vaccine given as trial control. The method behind the library was the immunoSEQ multiplex PCR assay. TCRdb limited this immuneACCESS table to in-frame rearrangements with V and J called. A share of clones is missing; checked studies link under half to unresolved V genes, and the rest is unexplained. Recorded for this sample are 180,000 or so clones; 85% to 90% of them occurred a single time. Approximately 4% of the sample is in the top ten clones. This specimen was peripheral blood, taken 28 days after the second dose of the MenACWY control vaccine. All receptors come from an adult who received the MenACWY meningococcal vaccine as a control.

In DNA form, the CDR3 reads TGTGCCAGCAGCCAAGTTTCGGAGAGCCACACTGAAGCTTTCTTT. It translates to CASSQVSESHTEAFF. This chain joins TRBV3-1 (or the pseudogene TRBV3-2) and TRBJ1-1; D ambiguous. Trimming cost V 1 base and J 3 bases, with 12 bases left between them. The CDR3 runs to 15 residues. Per the germline V gene, CDR1 is LGHDT and CDR2 is YNNKEL (reference sequence).

V is TRBV28 and J is TRBJ2-7; TRBD2 is a possible D gene (6 bases). Trimming pared 6 bases from V and 2 bases from J, leaving 20 bases between. Germline values: CDR1 MDHEN, CDR2 SYDVKM. The CDR3 has 16 amino acids. In DNA form, the CDR3 reads TGTGCCAGCAGCCCAGCCCGCGACGGGAGCCCCTACGAGCAGTACTTC. This sequence encodes CASSPARDGSPYEQYF.

This sequence joins TRBV10-1 and TRBJ2-3; tentatively, D is TRBD2 (5 bases). Germline V gene sequence: CDR1 WNHNN, CDR2 SYGVQD (reference sequence). This CDR3 comprises 13 residues. Between the trimmed V and J ends, which lost 2 bases and 4 bases, there was a span of 7 bases. The CDR3 sequence is CASSEVGADTQYF. In DNA form, the CDR3 reads TGCGCCAGCAGTGAGGTCGGGGCAGATACGCAGTATTTT.

This clone turned up a few times. The CDR3 nucleotides read TGCAGTGCTAGTTTGGGAAAATATCAGCCCCAGCATTTT. It encodes CSASLGKYQPQHF. The rearrangement links TRBV20-1 to TRBJ1-5; D uncertain. Germline V lookup: CDR1 DFQATT, CDR2 SNEGSKA (reference sequence). The CDR3 is 13 residues long. The V end lost 3 bases, the J end lost 5 bases, and 11 bases lay between the germline ends.

The rearrangement links TRBV24-1 to TRBJ2-7; perhaps TRBD2 as D (6 bases). Germline assignment: CDR1 KGHDR and CDR2 SFDVKD. The ends were cut back, 5 bases at V and 7 bases at J, with 11 bases in the middle. CDR3 size: 12 residues. The CDR3 nucleotides read TGTGCCACCAGTGGCCCTCGGGAGGAGCAGTACTTC. This translates into CATSGPREEQYF.

The chain links TRBV5-1 to TRBJ2-2; no clear D. The length of the CDR3 is 13 residues. Trimming left V 3 bases short and J 10 bases short, with 13 bases between. CDR1 is SGHRS, CDR2 YFSETQ, per germline. CDR3 DNA sequence: TGCGCCAGCAGCTCGTCGGGCCCCCTGGAGCTGTTTTTT. Encoded protein: CASSSSGPLELFF.

The chain couples TRBV21-1 to TRBJ2-1; the table gives TRBD2 as D, unverified against the DNA. TRBV21-1 is listed as a pseudogene. This CDR3 is built from 21 residues. CDR3: CASSKWKVRTARLNSYNEQFF. The CDR3, as DNA: TGTGCCAGCAGCAAATGGAAAGTTCGGACTGCTCGGCTTAACTCCTACAATGAGCAGTTCTTC.

In its sample, this clone was seen a few times. This chain connects TRBV10-1 to TRBJ1-1, with a tentative D call TRBD1 (6 bases). Looked up from germline, CDR1 is WNHNN and CDR2 is SYGVQD (reference sequence). The germline V and J ends were trimmed by 3 bases and 6 bases, with 20 bases remaining between them. CDR3 length: 16 residues. CDR3 residues: CASSDGATGSDAEAFF. The DNA of the CDR3 is TGCGCCAGCAGTGATGGCGCGACAGGATCAGACGCTGAAGCTTTCTTT.

V and J are TRBV6-5 and TRBJ2-7, with 8 bases aligning to TRBD1. This CDR3 comprises 14 residues. Germline-derived CDR1 and CDR2 are MNHEY and SVGAGI. V shed 3 bases and J 2 bases; nucleotides not matched to a gene: 3. Here the CDR3 DNA reads TGTGCCAGCAGTTATAGACAGGGGCCCTACGAGCAGTACTTC. It codes for CASSYRQGPYEQYF.

The sample holds one count of this clone. The rearrangement links TRBV30 to TRBJ2-7; D assignment may be TRBD1 or TRBD2 (5 bases each). The CDR3 consists of 14 residues. Trimming shortened V by 1 base and J by 5 bases, and 15 bases separated the two germline ends. Germline V gene lookup returns CDR1 GTSNPN and CDR2 SVGIG (reference sequence). The CDR3 here is CAWSAPLRGHEQYF. Written as DNA, the CDR3 is TGTGCCTGGAGTGCCCCCCTGAGGGGCCACGAGCAGTACTTC.

This chain uses TRBV6-5 with TRBJ1-2; D remains ambiguous. Germline V lookup: CDR1 MNHEY, CDR2 SVGAGI. This CDR3 region has 14 residues. The V end was cut by 7 bases, the J end by 0 bases, with 12 bases between. In DNA form, the CDR3 reads TGTGCCAGCACCGTGACGGTTCCTAACTATGGCTACACCTTC. Translated: CASTVTVPNYGYTF.

This chain links TRBV4-3 with TRBJ2-7; D is ambiguous. The germline gives CDR1 LGHNA, CDR2 YSLEER. This CDR3 spans 14 amino acids. V lost 11 bases and J 5 bases, leaving 22 bases between the germline ends. The CDR3 DNA reads as TGCGCCGGTCTCGGGCTCAATGTAGCCCACGAGCAGTACTTC. Its protein product is CAGLGLNVAHEQYF.

The V gene is TRBV5-1, the J gene TRBJ2-7; no clear D. Germline loops: CDR1 SGHRS, CDR2 YFSETQ. V lost 0 bases to trimming and J lost 7 bases, with 8 bases between them. This CDR3 is built from 12 residues. CDR3 DNA sequence: TGCGCCAGCAGCTTGGTTTCCGGGGAGCAGTACTTC. It yields the protein CASSLVSGEQYF.

In this sample, this clone turned up a few times. The rearrangement joins TRBV6-2 or TRBV6-3 to TRBJ1-2, with D unresolved. There are 14 residues in the CDR3. V lost 3 bases, J lost 7 bases, and 15 bases lay in between. The germline CDR1 and CDR2 sequences are MNHEY and SVGEGT. The CDR3 loop reads CASSYWVRGSGYTF. The CDR3 DNA reads TGTGCCAGCAGTTATTGGGTTCGGGGAAGTGGCTACACCTTC.

The chain uses TRBV28 and TRBJ1-5; tentatively, D is TRBD1 (6 bases). V lost 5 bases and J 5 bases, leaving 19 bases between the germline ends. Germline values: CDR1 MDHEN, CDR2 SYDVKM. The CDR3 runs to 16 residues. The CDR3 DNA sequence: TGTGCCAGCAGTGCCAAAGGGTTTCAGGGGTATCAGCCCCAGCATTTT. As protein: CASSAKGFQGYQPQHF.

V gene TRBV12-5 combines with J gene TRBJ1-3; D is ambiguous. The germline gives CDR1 LGHNT, CDR2 FRNRAP. There are 14 residues in the CDR3. V was trimmed by 6 bases and J by 1 base, leaving 10 bases between them. Here the CDR3 DNA reads TGTGCTAGTGGAGAAGAGCCTTCTGGAAACACCATATATTTT. Translating it yields CASGEEPSGNTIYF.

The chain links TRBV5-1 to TRBJ1-2; D is perhaps TRBD1 (5 bases). There are 13 residues in the CDR3. Germline CDR1 is SGHRS and CDR2 is YFSETQ. Trimming cost V 0 bases and J 7 bases, with 10 bases left between them. CDR3 protein: CASSLEGDGGYTF. The CDR3 DNA is TGCGCCAGCAGCTTGGAAGGGGACGGTGGCTACACCTTC.

This chain links TRBV7-9 with TRBJ1-2; D is unresolved. The CDR3 loop spans 15 amino acids. The germline gives CDR1 SEHNR, CDR2 FQNEAQ (reference sequence). Between the trimmed V and J ends, which lost 6 bases and 0 bases, there was a span of 14 bases. The CDR3, as DNA: TGTGCCAGCAGTCATCGTTCAGGAACTAACTATGGCTACACCTTC. The encoded protein is CASSHRSGTNYGYTF.

The chain uses TRBV6-1 and TRBJ2-7; 10 positions match TRBD2. The CDR3 runs 14 residues. V lost 3 bases, J lost 3 bases, and 2 bases stayed unmatched. Per germline, CDR1 MNHNS and CDR2 SASEGT. CDR3 residues: CASSEGLAYYEQYF. CDR3 sequence (DNA): TGTGCCAGCAGTGAGGGACTAGCGTACTACGAGCAGTACTTC.

V usage is TRBV27 and J usage is TRBJ1-5; D unresolved. The CDR3 extends over 16 amino acids. Trimming shortened V by 8 bases and J by 0 bases, and 17 bases separated the two germline ends. Germline V gene sequence: CDR1 MNHEY, CDR2 SMNVEV (reference sequence). The CDR3 protein is CASGPLGEYSNQPQHF. CDR3 nucleotide sequence: TGTGCCAGCGGCCCCCTTGGCGAATATAGCAATCAGCCCCAGCATTTT.

CDR3 sequence reads: CASSKEGRQGVVYFYEQYF. The DNA for the CDR3 is TGTGCCAGCAGCAAAGAGGGTAGGCAGGGGGTAGTGTATTTCTACGAGCAGTACTTC. The J gene is TRBJ2-7, the V gene TRBV21-1; TRBD1, the table's D call, lacks a check against the DNA. TRBV21-1 is noted as a pseudogene. This CDR3 has 19 residues.

The CDR3 is CASSLAGYGYTF. Here the CDR3 DNA reads TGTGCCAGCAGCTTGGCGGGCTATGGCTACACCTTC. The V gene is TRBV5-6, the J gene TRBJ1-2, with D uncertain. Trimming removed 0 bases at V and 4 bases at J, with 4 bases between. Germline V lookup: CDR1 SGHDT, CDR2 YYEEEE. The CDR3 covers 12 residues.

The rearrangement uses TRBV20-1 and TRBJ1-5; TRBD1 matches at 7 bases. The CDR3 sequence is 12 residues long. Germline V gene sequence: CDR1 DFQATT, CDR2 SNEGSKA (reference sequence). J gave up 6 bases and V 3 bases, and 2 bases lay outside the gene matches. The CDR3 loop is CSASTGVQPQHF. The CDR3 nucleotides are TGCAGTGCTAGTACAGGGGTTCAGCCCCAGCATTTT.